The present T cell receptor beta chain was sequenced within a study of T cell responses to AZD1222 COVID-19 vaccine. Analysis merged second doses at about 4 or about 12 weeks. Data came from immunoSEQ multiplex PCR; TCRdb stores just in-frame clones and leaves some out. The sample holds about 84,000 clones; about 82% are singletons and the top ten take approximately 5.6%. CDR3 length: 15 residues. V lost 2 bases, J lost 0 bases, and 11 bases lay in between. Germline-derived CDR1 and CDR2 are SNHLY and FYNNEI. The origin of this receptor is an adult who received the AZD1222 COVID-19 vaccine. Sequencing used peripheral blood, obtained 28 days after the second AZD1222 dose. The gene calls are TRBV2 and TRBJ2-7; D remains ambiguous. The CDR3 DNA reads TGTGCCAGCAGTGAAAACCCCGGCAGCTCCTACGAGCAGTACTTC. Translation: CASSENPGSSYEQYF.